This T cell receptor beta chain was retrieved from a study of long-term antiretroviral therapy in people with HIV. An immunoSEQ assay, version v3.0, was performed at survey level. Only in-frame clones appear in the TCRdb table, and some are missing; sequencing was by immunoSEQ multiplex PCR. Among tens of thousands of clones listed, roughly 85% were seen once. Sample: unsorted PBMCs, taken 2.8 years before starting antiretroviral therapy. The source of this sequence is a woman in her 30s with HIV.

CDR3 sequence: CATSQWKANVLTF. In DNA, the CDR3 is TGTGCCACCAGCCAATGGAAGGCCAACGTCCTGACTTTC. The chain combines TRBV15 with TRBJ2-6; D call uncertain. Trimming took 5 bases from V and 6 from J, leaving 8 bases between them. The CDR3 runs to 13 residues. Per germline, CDR1 LNHNV and CDR2 YYDKDF (reference sequence).